This is a list of T cell receptor beta chains from one sample in a study of cytomegalovirus exposure and HLA in healthy donors. Libraries were prepared by immunoSEQ multiplex PCR; TCRdb keeps only in-frame clonotypes and omits some of them. The sample records 200,000 to 300,000 clones, about 83% being singletons. What was sequenced was PBMCs. Receptors originate from a woman in her thirties or forties in good health and CMV-seropositive. CDR3s include the opening cysteine and the closing phenylalanine or tryptophan. The D gene is left open where the match is weak. Rows give clone size only sometimes, using once, few, many, or a class for an expanded clone.

V gene: TRBV27
clone size: .
J gene: TRBJ2-7
D gene: TRBD2
CDR3 protein: CASSFQRGTSYEQYF
CDR3 DNA: TGTGCCAGCAGTTTCCAGCGGGGGACGTCCTACGAGCAGTACTTC

V gene: TRBV30
clone size: once
J gene: TRBJ2-1
D gene: TRBD2
CDR3 protein: CAWSVLGTSYNEQFF
CDR3 DNA: TGTGCCTGGAGTGTACTGGGGACTAGCTACAATGAGCAGTTCTTC

V gene: TRBV19
clone size: .
J gene: TRBJ1-2
D gene: .
CDR3 protein: CATTRGYGYTF
CDR3 DNA: TGTGCCACCACCCGGGGCTATGGCTACACCTTC

V gene: TRBV21-1
clone size: .
J gene: TRBJ1-5
D gene: .
CDR3 protein: CASSKPGGGNQPQHF
CDR3 DNA: TGTGCCAGCAGCAAACCCGGCGGAGGGAATCAGCCCCAGCATTTT

V gene: TRBV7-6
clone size: .
J gene: TRBJ1-2
D gene: .
CDR3 protein: CASSPLIGQQNYGYTF
CDR3 DNA: TGTGCCAGCAGCCCCCTCATTGGACAGCAAAACTATGGCTACACCTTC

V gene: TRBV7-8
clone size: few
J gene: TRBJ1-5
D gene: .
CDR3 protein: CASSVRDFGGKGVGQPQHF
CDR3 DNA: TGTGCCAGCAGCGTAAGAGACTTTGGGGGGAAAGGCGTTGGTCAGCCCCAGCATTTT

V gene: TRBV5-6
clone size: once
J gene: TRBJ2-7
D gene: .
CDR3 protein: CASESRYEQYF
CDR3 DNA: TGTGCCAGCGAATCGAGGTACGAGCAGTACTTC

V gene: TRBV27
clone size: .
J gene: TRBJ1-4
D gene: .
CDR3 protein: CASSYGEKLFF
CDR3 DNA: TGTGCCAGCAGTTACGGGGAAAAACTGTTTTTT

V gene: TRBV29-1
clone size: .
J gene: TRBJ2-2
D gene: TRBD1
CDR3 protein: CSVELVRGTLGGELFF
CDR3 DNA: TGCAGCGTTGAACTGGTCAGGGGGACGCTCGGCGGGGAGCTGTTTTTT

V gene: TRBV5-1
clone size: .
J gene: TRBJ2-1
D gene: TRBD1
CDR3 protein: CASSLETGGFYNEQFF
CDR3 DNA: TGCGCCAGCAGCTTGGAGACAGGGGGCTTCTACAATGAGCAGTTCTTC

V gene: TRBV29-1
clone size: .
J gene: TRBJ2-5
D gene: .
CDR3 protein: CSVLGGLGQETQYF
CDR3 DNA: TGCAGCGTTCTGGGGGGTCTGGGGCAAGAGACCCAGTACTTC

V gene: TRBV6-6
clone size: .
J gene: TRBJ1-5
D gene: .
CDR3 protein: CASSYFSQPQHF
CDR3 DNA: TGTGCCAGCAGTTACTTTAGCCAGCCCCAGCATTTT

V gene: TRBV28
clone size: .
J gene: TRBJ2-3
D gene: .
CDR3 protein: CASSFGTPNTQYF
CDR3 DNA: TGTGCCAGCAGTTTCGGTACCCCCAATACGCAGTATTTT

V gene: TRBV5-4
clone size: .
J gene: TRBJ2-5
D gene: TRBD1
CDR3 protein: CASSFVSQGAHQETQYF
CDR3 DNA: TGTGCCAGCAGCTTCGTCAGCCAGGGGGCTCACCAAGAGACCCAGTACTTC

V gene: TRBV5-4
clone size: .
J gene: TRBJ1-1
D gene: .
CDR3 protein: CASSLDTGTEAFF
CDR3 DNA: TGTGCTAGCAGCTTGGATACAGGGACTGAAGCTTTCTTT

V gene: TRBV7-2
clone size: .
J gene: TRBJ2-7
D gene: .
CDR3 protein: CASSRLSSYEQYF
CDR3 DNA: TGTGCCAGCAGCCGACTCAGCTCCTACGAGCAGTACTTC

V gene: TRBV4-2
clone size: .
J gene: TRBJ2-3
D gene: TRBD1
CDR3 protein: CASSQAVTSGTGQSDTQYF
CDR3 DNA: TGTGCCAGCAGCCAAGCCGTAACTTCCGGGACAGGGCAATCAGATACGCAGTATTTT

V gene: TRBV9
clone size: .
J gene: TRBJ2-7
D gene: TRBD1
CDR3 protein: CASSDSQDRVREQYF
CDR3 DNA: TGTGCCAGCAGCGACTCCCAAGACAGGGTCCGGGAGCAGTACTTC

V gene: TRBV25-1
clone size: .
J gene: TRBJ2-2
D gene: TRBD2
CDR3 protein: CASSELGGRSTGELFF
CDR3 DNA: TGTGCCAGCAGTGAATTAGGCGGGAGAAGTACCGGGGAGCTGTTTTTT

V gene: TRBV29-1
clone size: .
J gene: TRBJ2-7
D gene: .
CDR3 protein: CSVPGPNYEQYF
CDR3 DNA: TGCAGCGTCCCGGGTCCCAACTACGAGCAGTACTTC

V gene: TRBV27
clone size: .
J gene: TRBJ2-7
D gene: TRBD2
CDR3 protein: CASMGLAYEQYF
CDR3 DNA: TGTGCCAGCATGGGACTAGCCTACGAGCAGTACTTC

V gene: TRBV2
clone size: once
J gene: TRBJ1-2
D gene: TRBD1
CDR3 protein: CASSSYRGRRYGYTF
CDR3 DNA: TGTGCCAGCAGTTCCTACAGGGGGCGCAGGTATGGCTACACCTTC